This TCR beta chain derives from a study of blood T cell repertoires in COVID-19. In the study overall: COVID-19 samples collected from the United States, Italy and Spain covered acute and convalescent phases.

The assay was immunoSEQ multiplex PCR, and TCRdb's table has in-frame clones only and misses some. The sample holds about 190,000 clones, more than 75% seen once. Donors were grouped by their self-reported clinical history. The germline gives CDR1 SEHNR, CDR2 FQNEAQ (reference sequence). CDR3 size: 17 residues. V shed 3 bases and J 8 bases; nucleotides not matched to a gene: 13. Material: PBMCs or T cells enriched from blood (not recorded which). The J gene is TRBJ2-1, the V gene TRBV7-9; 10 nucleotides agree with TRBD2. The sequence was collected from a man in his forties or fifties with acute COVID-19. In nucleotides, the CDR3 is TGTGCCAGCAGCTTTGCCCCTAGCGGGGGAAGAAGGGATGAGCAGTTCTTC. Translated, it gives CASSFAPSGGRRDEQFF. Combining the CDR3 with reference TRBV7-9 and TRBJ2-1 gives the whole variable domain DTGVSQNPRHKITKRGQNVTFRCDPISEHNRLYWYRQTLGQGPEFLTYFQNEAQLEKSRLLSDRFSAERPKGSFSTLEIQRTEQGDSAMYLCASSFAPSGGRRDEQFFGPGTRLTVL.